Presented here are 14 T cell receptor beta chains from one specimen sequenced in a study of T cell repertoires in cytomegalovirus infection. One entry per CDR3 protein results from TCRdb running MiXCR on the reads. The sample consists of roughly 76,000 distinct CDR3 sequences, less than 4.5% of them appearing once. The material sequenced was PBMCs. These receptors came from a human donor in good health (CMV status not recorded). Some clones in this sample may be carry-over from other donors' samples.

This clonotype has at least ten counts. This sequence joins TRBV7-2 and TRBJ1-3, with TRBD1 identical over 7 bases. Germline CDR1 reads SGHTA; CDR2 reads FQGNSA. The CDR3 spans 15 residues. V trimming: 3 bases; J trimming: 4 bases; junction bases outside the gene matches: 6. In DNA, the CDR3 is TGTGCCAGCAGCTTTATTGACAGGGCAGGAAACACCATATATTTT. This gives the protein CASSFIDRAGNTIYF.

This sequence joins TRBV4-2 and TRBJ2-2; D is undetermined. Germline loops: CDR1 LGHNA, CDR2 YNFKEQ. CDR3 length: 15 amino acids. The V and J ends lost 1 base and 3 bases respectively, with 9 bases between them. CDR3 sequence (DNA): TGTGCCAGCAGCCAAGTTCAAGAGTACACCGGGGAGCTGTTTTTT. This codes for CASSQVQEYTGELFF.

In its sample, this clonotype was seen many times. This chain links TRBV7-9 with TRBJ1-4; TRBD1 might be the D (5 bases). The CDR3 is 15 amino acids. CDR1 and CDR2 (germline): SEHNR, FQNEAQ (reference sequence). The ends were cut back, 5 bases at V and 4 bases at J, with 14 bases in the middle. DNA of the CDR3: TGTGCCAGCAGCGCGCCGGGACCTGATAATGAAAAACTGTTTTTT. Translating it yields CASSAPGPDNEKLFF.

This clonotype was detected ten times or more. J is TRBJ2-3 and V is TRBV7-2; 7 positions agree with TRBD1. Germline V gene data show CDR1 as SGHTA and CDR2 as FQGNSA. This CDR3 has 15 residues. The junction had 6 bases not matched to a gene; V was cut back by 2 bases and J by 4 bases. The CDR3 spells CASSLRQGFPDTQYF. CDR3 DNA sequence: TGTGCCAGCAGCTTAAGACAGGGTTTCCCAGATACGCAGTATTTT.

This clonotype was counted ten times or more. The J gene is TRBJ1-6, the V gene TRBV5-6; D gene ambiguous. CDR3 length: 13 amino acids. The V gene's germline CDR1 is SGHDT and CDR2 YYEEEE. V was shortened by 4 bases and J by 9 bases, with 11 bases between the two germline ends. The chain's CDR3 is CASSITSASPLHF. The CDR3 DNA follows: TGTGCCAGCAGCATCACGTCCGCTTCACCCCTCCACTTT. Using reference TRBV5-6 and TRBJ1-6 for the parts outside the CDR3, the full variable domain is DAGVTQSPTHLIKTRGQQVTLRCSPKSGHDTVSWYQQALGQGPQFIFQYYEEEERQRGNFPDRFSGHQFPNYSSELNVNALLLGDSALYLCASSITSASPLHFGNGTRLTVT.

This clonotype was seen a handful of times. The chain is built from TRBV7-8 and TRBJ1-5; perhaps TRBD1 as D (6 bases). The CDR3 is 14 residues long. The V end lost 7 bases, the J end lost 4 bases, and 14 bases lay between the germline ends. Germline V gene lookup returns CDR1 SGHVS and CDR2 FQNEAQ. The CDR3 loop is CASNAGQTNQPQHF. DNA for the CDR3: TGTGCCAGCAACGCCGGACAGACAAATCAGCCCCAGCATTTT.

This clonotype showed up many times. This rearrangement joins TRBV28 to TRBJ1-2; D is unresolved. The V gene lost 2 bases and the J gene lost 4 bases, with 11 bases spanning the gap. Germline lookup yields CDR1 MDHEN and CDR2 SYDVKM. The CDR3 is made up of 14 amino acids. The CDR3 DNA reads TGTGCCAGCAGTTTACCCCGGCGGGGCTATGGCTACACCTTC. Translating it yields CASSLPRRGYGYTF.

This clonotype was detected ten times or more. CDR3 DNA: TGTGCCAGCAAAGGAGGCGGGGTGAACACTGAAGCTTTCTTT. It is translated as CASKGGGVNTEAFF. The chain recombines TRBV27 with TRBJ1-1, with unresolved D. The germline V gene has CDR1 MNHEY and CDR2 SMNVEV (reference sequence). This CDR3 spans 14 amino acids. V was clipped by 7 bases and J by 0 bases, with 12 bases between them.

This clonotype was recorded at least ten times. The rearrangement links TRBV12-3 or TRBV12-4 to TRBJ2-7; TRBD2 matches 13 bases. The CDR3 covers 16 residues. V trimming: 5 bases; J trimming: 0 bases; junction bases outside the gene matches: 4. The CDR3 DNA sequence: TGTGCCAGCAGTACGGGACTAGCGGGGTACTCCTACGAGCAGTACTTC. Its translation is CASSTGLAGYSYEQYF.

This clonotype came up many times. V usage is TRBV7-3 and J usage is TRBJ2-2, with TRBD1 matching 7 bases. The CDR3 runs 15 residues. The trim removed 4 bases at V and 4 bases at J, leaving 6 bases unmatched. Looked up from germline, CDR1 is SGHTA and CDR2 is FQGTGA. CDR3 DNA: TGTGCCAGCAGCTCGATGGGACAGCCCACCGGGGAGCTGTTTTTT. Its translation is CASSSMGQPTGELFF.

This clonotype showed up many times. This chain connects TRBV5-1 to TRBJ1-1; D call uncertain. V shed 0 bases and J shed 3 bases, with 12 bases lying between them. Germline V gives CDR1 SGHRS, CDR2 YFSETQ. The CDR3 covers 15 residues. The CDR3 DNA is TGCGCCAGCAGCTTGGAGAGGATACCTGACACTGAAGCTTTCTTT. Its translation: CASSLERIPDTEAFF.

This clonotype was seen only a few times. The CDR3 loop reads CASSLAEGEAFF. In DNA form, the CDR3 reads TGCGCCAGCAGCTTGGCCGAGGGTGAAGCTTTCTTT. The chain couples TRBV5-1 to TRBJ1-1, with D unresolved. Germline V gene data show CDR1 as SGHRS and CDR2 as YFSETQ. The V gene lost 0 bases and the J gene lost 7 bases, with 7 bases spanning the gap. This CDR3 spans 12 amino acids.

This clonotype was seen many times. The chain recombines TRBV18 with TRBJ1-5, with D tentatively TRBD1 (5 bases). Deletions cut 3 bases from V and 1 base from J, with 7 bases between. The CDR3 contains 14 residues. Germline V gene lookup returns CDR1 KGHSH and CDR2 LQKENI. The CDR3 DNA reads TGTGCCAGCTCACCTTGGGACAGCAATCAGCCCCAGCATTTT. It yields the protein CASSPWDSNQPQHF.

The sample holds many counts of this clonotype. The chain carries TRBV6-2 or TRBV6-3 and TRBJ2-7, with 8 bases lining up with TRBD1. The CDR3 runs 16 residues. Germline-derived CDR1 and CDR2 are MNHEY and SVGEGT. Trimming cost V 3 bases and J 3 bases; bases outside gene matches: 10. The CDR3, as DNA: TGTGCCAGCAGTTATTCCACCGGGACAGGAGACTACGAGCAGTACTTC. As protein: CASSYSTGTGDYEQYF.